The clone carrying this TCR beta chain showed up just a few times. No antigen is known for it. Trimming left V 3 bases short and J 0 bases short, with 10 bases between. The CDR3 is 15 residues long. Germline assignment: CDR1 SGHAT and CDR2 FQNNGV. The template was RNA from unsorted bulk tissue. Three rounds of nested PCR, following a modified ARM-PCR protocol, produced the TCRbeta library. One entry per CDR3 protein results from TCRdb running MiXCR on the multiplex PCR reads. The sample carries approximately 68,000 distinct CDR3 sequences, less than 80% recorded once. This record belongs to a study of tumor and adjacent non-tumor tissue in lung cancer. About the study: The patients, 10 to 11 men and 4 or 5 women, were about 30 to 85 with stage I to III disease.

Study results and caveats: Tumor tissue had significantly higher TCR diversity than normal lung.

The TCR originated in a man in his sixties with non-small cell lung cancer. The chain recombines TRBV11-2 with TRBJ2-3; D unresolved. Sequencing input: lung tumor tissue. The CDR3 nucleotides read TGTGCCAGCAGCTTGTACGGAACTAGCACAGATACGCAGTATTTT. Its protein is CASSLYGTSTDTQYF.